This T cell receptor beta chain originates from a study of OX40 agonist ivuxolimab in advanced cancers. Libraries were prepared by immunoSEQ multiplex PCR; TCRdb keeps only in-frame clonotypes and omits some of them. The top ten hold about 3.4% of the sample, which has some 100,000 clones, approximately 92% seen once. The CDR3 is 18 amino acids. Germline V gene data show CDR1 as SGHVS and CDR2 as FNYEAQ. With V trimmed by 1 base and J by 6 bases, 10 bases remained unmatched. This clonotype originated in an adult with an advanced solid tumor such as melanoma, head and neck, liver or kidney cancer. The rearrangement joins TRBV7-6 to TRBJ2-1, with 12 bases matching TRBD1. Sequenced here: CD4+ or CD8+ T cells sorted from blood, sampled in a trial of the OX40 agonist ivuxolimab. The CDR3 DNA reads as TGTGCCAGCAGCTTAGAAGGGGGGACAGGGGGCTCTGGCAATGAGCAGTTCTTC. Its translation is CASSLEGGTGGSGNEQFF.